The 3 T cell receptor beta chains given below trace back to one sample, sequenced in a study of OX40 agonist ivuxolimab in advanced cancers. Profiled with immunoSEQ multiplex PCR; TCRdb holds only in-frame clones, not every one. The sample consists of over 85,000 clones, 70% to 90% of them appearing once. This sample comprised CD4+ or CD8+ T cells sorted from blood, obtained in a trial of the OX40 agonist ivuxolimab. These receptors came from an adult with an advanced solid tumor such as melanoma, head and neck, liver or kidney cancer.

The chain couples TRBV7-8 to TRBJ1-2, with D possibly matching TRBD1 (6 bases). The V end lost 0 bases, the J end lost 6 bases, and 20 bases lay between the germline ends. This CDR3 spans 17 amino acids. From germline, CDR1 is SGHVS and CDR2 FQNEAQ. Here the CDR3 reads CASSLAGPQTGTDGYTF. CDR3 DNA: TGTGCCAGCAGCTTAGCAGGCCCCCAAACAGGGACGGATGGCTACACCTTC.

This clone was seen more than once but under ten times. J is TRBJ2-1 and V is TRBV19; possibly TRBD1 or TRBD2 for D (5 bases each). This CDR3 comprises 14 residues. Germline V gives CDR1 LNHDA, CDR2 SQIVND (reference sequence). V was cut by 5 bases and J by 9 bases, with 17 bases left in between. The CDR3 loop is CASSPSLRGGEQFF. DNA of the CDR3: TGTGCCAGTAGTCCCAGCCTTCGGGGCGGTGAGCAGTTCTTC.

The V and J genes are TRBV11-1 and TRBJ2-7; D unresolved. V was trimmed by 5 bases and J by 2 bases, leaving 13 bases between them. Germline V lookup: CDR1 SGHAT, CDR2 FQDESV (reference sequence). This CDR3 is 14 amino acids long. CDR3 protein: CASSRTRDPYEQYF. The CDR3 nucleotides read TGTGCCAGCAGCAGAACCCGAGATCCCTACGAGCAGTACTTC.